Below are 14 T cell receptor beta chains sequenced from a single sample in a study of shared clonotypes between healthy human individuals. Profiling relied on immunoSEQ multiplex PCR, and the TCRdb table lists in-frame clones only, not all of them. The table lists 500,000 or so clones, 90% to 96% of them singletons. Sequencing was done on a sample of naive CD4+ T cells sorted from blood. This sample's subset: CD45RA+ positively selected. The source is a woman aged 25 to 45 in good health.

This chain uses TRBV19 with TRBJ2-7, with a tentative D call TRBD2 (6 bases). The V gene lost 5 bases and the J gene lost 2 bases, with 16 bases spanning the gap. Germline V gene sequence: CDR1 LNHDA, CDR2 SQIVND (reference sequence). The CDR3 sequence is 15 residues long. CDR3 sequence: CASSSRSGSAYEQYF. The CDR3 coding sequence is TGTGCCAGTAGTTCCCGAAGCGGGTCTGCCTACGAGCAGTACTTC.

Points on this clone: The junction does not match germline at one end; this may be a read error. The rearrangement uses TRBV28 and TRBJ2-5, with TRBD1 as a possible D gene (5 bases). CDR3 size: 13 residues. The V gene's germline CDR1 is MDHEN and CDR2 SYDVKM. The CDR3 DNA sequence: TGTGTCAGCAGTTTAAGCAGGGTGGAGACCCAGTACTTC. As protein: CVSSLSRVETQYF.

This chain uses TRBV4-1 with TRBJ2-1; D gene ambiguous. The germline V gene encodes CDR1 MGHRA and CDR2 YSYEKL. The V end lost 0 bases, the J end lost 3 bases, and 15 bases lay between the germline ends. The length of the CDR3 is 17 residues. The CDR3 is CASSQEKSETLYNEQFF. CDR3 DNA sequence: TGCGCCAGCAGCCAAGAAAAATCAGAGACTCTCTACAATGAGCAGTTCTTC.

This chain joins TRBV28 and TRBJ2-1, with 8 bases identical to TRBD2. From germline, CDR1 is MDHEN and CDR2 SYDVKM. CDR3 length equals 16 residues. After removal of 6 bases from V and 6 bases from J, the junction contained 13 bases not matched to a gene. CDR3 sequence (DNA): TGTGCCAGCAGCCCTGCCCCGGGGACTAGTATCAATGAGCAGTTCTTC. This translates into CASSPAPGTSINEQFF.

This CDR3 is CASSLMGPVHEQFF. CDR3 bases: TGTGCCAGCAGCTTAATGGGACCGGTGCATGAGCAGTTCTTC. The chain employs TRBV11-2 and TRBJ2-1; the D gene could be TRBD1 or TRBD2 (5 bases each). There are 14 residues in the CDR3. CDR1 is SGHAT, CDR2 FQNNGV, per germline. Trimming pared 2 bases from V and 8 bases from J, leaving 13 bases between.

V is TRBV2 and J is TRBJ2-4; D is undetermined. Germline V gene lookup returns CDR1 SNHLY and CDR2 FYNNEI. V lost 8 bases to trimming and J lost 3 bases, with 11 bases between them. CDR3 length: 13 amino acids. The CDR3 coding sequence is TGTGCCAGCTCCGACACTCTCAAAAACATTCAGTACTTC. It is translated as CASSDTLKNIQYF.

The chain carries TRBV6-5 and TRBJ1-3, with unresolved D. Per germline, CDR1 MNHEY and CDR2 SVGAGI. The CDR3 totals 13 residues. Trimming pared 5 bases from V and 3 bases from J, leaving 8 bases between. The CDR3 loop is CASSRDGGNTIYF. DNA for the CDR3: TGTGCCAGCAGTCGCGACGGTGGAAACACCATATATTTT.

The chain joins TRBV27 to TRBJ1-2; TRBD1 aligns across 8 bases. CDR1 is MNHEY and CDR2 is SMNVEV in the germline V gene (reference sequence). The CDR3 consists of 17 residues. The V gene end was trimmed by 6 bases and the J gene end by 3 bases; junction bases not matched to a gene: 15. CDR3: CASSNLGTGLEDYGYTF. The CDR3 DNA is TGTGCCAGCAGCAACCTAGGGACAGGACTTGAGGACTATGGCTACACCTTC.

This chain joins TRBV7-9 and TRBJ1-2, with 8 positions matching TRBD1. Trimming cost V 5 bases and J 7 bases; bases outside gene matches: 15. CDR3 size: 16 residues. Germline V gives CDR1 SEHNR, CDR2 FQNEAQ (reference sequence). In DNA, the CDR3 is TGTGCCAGCAGCGCTAGCAGGGGGCCCCCCTCGAGTGGCTACACCTTC. Protein: CASSASRGPPSSGYTF.

This chain links TRBV6-5 with TRBJ1-5, with no clear D. The V end lost 4 bases, the J end lost 2 bases, and 6 bases lay between the germline ends. The germline V gene has CDR1 MNHEY and CDR2 SVGAGI. The CDR3 runs 13 residues. CDR3 sequence reads: CASSSMGNQPQHF. CDR3 DNA: TGTGCCAGCAGTTCGATGGGCAATCAGCCCCAGCATTTT.

The chain has TRBV15 and TRBJ2-1, with no clear D. Germline V gene data show CDR1 as LNHNV and CDR2 as YYDKDF (reference sequence). V lost 3 bases and J lost 5, with 11 bases in between. There are 14 residues in the CDR3. This chain's CDR3 is CATSRGGEHNEQFF. The CDR3 DNA reads TGTGCCACCAGCAGGGGTGGAGAGCACAATGAGCAGTTCTTC.

The rearrangement joins TRBV6-1 to TRBJ2-4; 12 bases fit TRBD2. With 4 bases clipped from V and 1 base from J, the junction kept 5 bases outside the gene matches. The CDR3 spans 17 residues. Germline values: CDR1 MNHNS, CDR2 SASEGT. Here the CDR3 DNA reads TGTGCCAGCAGTGGACTAGCGGGAGTGCGGGCCAAAAACATTCAGTACTTC. Protein product: CASSGLAGVRAKNIQYF.

DNA of the CDR3: TGTGCCAGCAGCTTGGTCGCGGGGAATGGCTACACCTTC. This codes for CASSLVAGNGYTF. The V and J genes are TRBV7-9 and TRBJ1-2; no clear D. This CDR3 spans 13 amino acids. The V gene lost 3 bases and the J gene lost 6 bases, with 11 bases spanning the gap. The germline CDR1 and CDR2 sequences are SEHNR and FQNEAQ (reference sequence).

The chain joins TRBV5-4 to TRBJ2-4, with D perhaps matching TRBD1 (5 bases). There are 14 residues in the CDR3. Germline CDR1 and CDR2: SGHNT and YYREEE (reference sequence). Between the trimmed V and J ends, which lost 0 bases and 6 bases, there was a span of 10 bases. The CDR3 region is CASSLAGPGNIQYF. Written as DNA, the CDR3 is TGTGCCAGCAGCTTGGCAGGGCCGGGAAACATTCAGTACTTC.